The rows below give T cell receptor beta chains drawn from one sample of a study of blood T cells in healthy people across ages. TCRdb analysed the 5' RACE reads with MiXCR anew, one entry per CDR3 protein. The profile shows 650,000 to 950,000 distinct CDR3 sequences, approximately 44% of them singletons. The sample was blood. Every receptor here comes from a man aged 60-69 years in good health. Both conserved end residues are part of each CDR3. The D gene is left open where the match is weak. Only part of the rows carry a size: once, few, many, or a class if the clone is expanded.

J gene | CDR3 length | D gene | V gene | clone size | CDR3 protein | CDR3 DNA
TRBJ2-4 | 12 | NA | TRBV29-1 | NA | CSVEGPRNIQYF | TGCAGCGTTGAGGGGCCAAGAAACATTCAGTACTTC
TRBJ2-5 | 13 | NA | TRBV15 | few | CATSRPQGETQYF | TGTGCCACCAGCAGGCCCCAAGGAGAGACCCAGTACTTC
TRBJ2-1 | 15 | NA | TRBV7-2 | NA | CASSLGAQGANEQFF | TGTGCCAGCAGCTTAGGTGCGCAGGGAGCTAATGAGCAGTTCTTC
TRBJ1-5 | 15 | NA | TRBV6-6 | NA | CASTPGTRGNQPQHF | TGTGCCAGCACTCCCGGGACAAGAGGCAATCAGCCCCAGCATTTT
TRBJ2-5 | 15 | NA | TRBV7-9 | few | CASSNTGTLRETQYF | TGTGCCAGCAGTAATACCGGGACCCTGCGAGAGACCCAGTACTTC
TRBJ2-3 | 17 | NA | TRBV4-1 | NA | CASSPHGGAASTDTQYF | TGCGCCAGCAGCCCTCACGGTGGAGCGGCTAGCACAGATACGCAGTATTTT
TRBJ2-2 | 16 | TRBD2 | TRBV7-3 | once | CASSLTSGGPSGELFF | TGTGCCAGCAGCTTGACTAGCGGGGGGCCTTCCGGGGAGCTGTTTTTT
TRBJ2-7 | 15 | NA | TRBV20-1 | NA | CSASRGARDSYEQYF | TGCAGTGCTAGTCGGGGGGCTAGGGACAGCTACGAGCAGTACTTC
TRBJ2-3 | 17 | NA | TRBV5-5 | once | CASSLRSASPPTDTRYF | TGTGCCAGCAGCTTGCGTTCGGCATCCCCTCCCACAGATACGCGGTATTTT
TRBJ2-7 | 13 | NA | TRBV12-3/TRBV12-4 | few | CASKRRDLYEQYF | TGTGCCAGCAAACGACGGGACCTCTACGAGCAGTACTTC
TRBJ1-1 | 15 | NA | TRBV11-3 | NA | CASSLNPTENTEAFF | TGTGCCAGCAGCTTAAACCCGACAGAGAACACTGAAGCTTTCTTT
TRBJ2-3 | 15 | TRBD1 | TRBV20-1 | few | CSAGLRQGGTDTQYF | TGCAGTGCTGGACTCAGACAGGGCGGCACAGATACGCAGTATTTT
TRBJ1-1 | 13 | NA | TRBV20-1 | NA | CSARDEGHTEAFF | TGCAGTGCTAGAGATGAGGGGCACACTGAAGCTTTCTTT
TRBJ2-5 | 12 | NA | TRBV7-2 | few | CASSFYFTEQYF | TGTGCCAGCAGCTTCTACTTTACAGAGCAGTACTTC
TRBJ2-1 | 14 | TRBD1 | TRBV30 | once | CAWSSGTGYNEQFF | TGTGCCTGGAGTTCCGGGACAGGCTACAATGAGCAGTTCTTC
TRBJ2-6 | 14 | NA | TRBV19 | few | CASTGSSGANVLTF | TGTGCCAGTACAGGGAGCTCTGGGGCCAACGTCCTGACTTTC
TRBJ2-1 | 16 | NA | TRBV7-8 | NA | CASSTLSGSVYNEQFF | TGTGCCAGCAGCACCTTAAGTGGTTCCGTCTACAATGAGCAGTTCTTC
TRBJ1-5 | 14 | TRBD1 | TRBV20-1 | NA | CSARGTGPYQPQHF | TGCAGTGCTAGAGGGACAGGACCCTATCAGCCCCAGCATTTT
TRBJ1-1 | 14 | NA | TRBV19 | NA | CASQYGGKNTEAFF | TGTGCCAGTCAGTACGGGGGTAAGAACACTGAAGCTTTCTTT
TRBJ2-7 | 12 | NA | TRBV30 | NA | CAYRALSYEQYF | TGTGCCTACAGGGCCCTCTCCTACGAGCAGTACTTC
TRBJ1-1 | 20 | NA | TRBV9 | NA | CASSVDGSPTGKFRDTEAFF | TGTGCCAGCAGCGTAGACGGGTCTCCCACAGGAAAGTTCAGGGACACTGAAGCTTTCTTT
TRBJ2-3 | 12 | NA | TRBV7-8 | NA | CASSFSSDTQYF | TGTGCCAGCAGCTTTTCCTCGGATACGCAGTATTTT
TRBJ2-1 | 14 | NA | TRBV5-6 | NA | CASSLGRRGNEQFF | TGTGCCAGCAGCTTGGGGCGGAGAGGCAATGAGCAGTTCTTC
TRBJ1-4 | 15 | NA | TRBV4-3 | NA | CASSPPYPTNEKLFF | TGCGCCAGCAGCCCGCCTTATCCAACTAATGAAAAACTGTTTTTT
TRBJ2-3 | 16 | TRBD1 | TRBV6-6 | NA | CAGTYGGQADTDTQYF | TGTGCCGGCACCTACGGGGGACAGGCCGACACAGATACGCAGTATTTT
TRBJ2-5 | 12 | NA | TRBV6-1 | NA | CASSESWETQYF | TGTGCCAGCAGTGAAAGTTGGGAGACCCAGTACTTC
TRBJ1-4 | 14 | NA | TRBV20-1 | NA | CSAKAGGSGEKLFF | TGCAGTGCTAAGGCGGGAGGGTCTGGTGAAAAACTGTTTTTT
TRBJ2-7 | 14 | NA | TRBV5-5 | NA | CASSLWGAPYEQYF | TGTGCCAGCAGCTTGTGGGGGGCTCCCTACGAGCAGTACTTC
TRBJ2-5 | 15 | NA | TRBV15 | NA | CATSRVGVRRETQYF | TGTGCCACCAGCAGAGTGGGGGTTAGAAGGGAGACCCAGTACTTC